Below are 13 T cell receptor beta chains sequenced from a single sample in a study of CD8 T cells in ankylosing spondylitis. TCRdb called the 5' RACE reads again in MiXCR, with one record for every CDR3 protein. The data show fewer than 550,000 distinct CDR3 sequences, less than 6% seen once. Antigens for these TCRs are unknown. Study-wide results and limits: Ankylosing spondylitis blood appeared to be characterized by a TCR beta motif of 7 to 9 highly homologous variants.

The sequenced sample was blood, either unsorted or a sorted T cell fraction (not recorded which). These TCRs come from a male donor with ankylosing spondylitis.

The sample holds a few counts of this clonotype. The chain is built from TRBV6-1 and TRBJ1-6; D is perhaps TRBD1 (6 bases). V lost 6 bases and J 8 bases, leaving 8 bases between the germline ends. Per the germline V gene, CDR1 is MNHNS and CDR2 is SASEGT. This CDR3 has 12 residues. As DNA, the CDR3 is TGTGCCAGCAGGGACAGCGATTCACCCCTCCACTTT. Amino acids: CASRDSDSPLHF.

This rearrangement joins TRBV6-2 or TRBV6-3 to TRBJ2-1, with TRBD2 as a possible D gene (5 bases). Germline CDR1 reads MNHEY; CDR2 reads SVGEGT. The length of the CDR3 is 16 residues. V lost 5 bases, J lost 2 bases, and 16 bases lay in between. CDR3 in DNA: TGTGCCAGCAGTAGGGTTCTAGCTTCGGCCTACAATGAGCAGTTCTTC. It is translated as CASSRVLASAYNEQFF.

The table lists this clonotype with many counts. The chain combines TRBV30 with TRBJ2-7, with 9 bases fitting TRBD1. Germline CDR1 is GTSNPN and CDR2 is SVGIG (reference sequence). The CDR3 covers 11 residues. After removal of 8 bases from V and 13 bases from J, the junction contained 12 bases not matched to a gene. Written as DNA, the CDR3 is TGTGCCGGCGACCTCCGGGACAGGGTATACTTC. Residues: CAGDLRDRVYF.

This clonotype turned up a few times. The CDR3 sequence is CASSSPFGGRVQFF. CDR3 DNA: TGTGCCAGCAGCTCCCCTTTTGGGGGGAGAGTTCAGTTCTTC. The chain recombines TRBV11-2 with TRBJ2-1; a possible D gene is TRBD2 (6 bases). Between the trimmed V and J ends, which lost 4 bases and 13 bases, there was a span of 20 bases. Germline V gives CDR1 SGHAT, CDR2 FQNNGV. This CDR3 has 14 amino acids.

This clonotype was seen more than once but under ten times. The rearrangement uses TRBV28 and TRBJ2-1, with TRBD2 matching over 7 bases. V trimming: 7 bases; J trimming: 5 bases; junction bases outside the gene matches: 11. CDR1 and CDR2 (germline): MDHEN, SYDVKM. This CDR3 spans 15 amino acids. CDR3 nucleotides: TGTGCCAGCAACTCTCCGGGACTAACCAACAATGAGCAGTTCTTC. Protein sequence: CASNSPGLTNNEQFF. Full variable domain (remainder filled in from reference TRBV28 and TRBJ2-1): DVKVTQSSRYLVKRTGEKVFLECVQDMDHENMFWYRQDPGLGLRLIYFSYDVKMKEKGDIPEGYSVSREKKERFSLILESASTNQTSMYLCASNSPGLTNNEQFFGPGTRLTVL.

The table lists this clonotype with many counts. This chain connects TRBV7-9 to TRBJ1-2, with TRBD1 matching 9 bases. Germline-derived CDR1 and CDR2 are SEHNR and FQNEAQ (reference sequence). This CDR3 spans 15 amino acids. J lost 6 bases, V lost 1 base, and 6 bases had no gene match. This chain's CDR3 is CASSLVAWTGDGYTF. CDR3 DNA: TGTGCCAGCAGCTTAGTAGCTTGGACAGGGGATGGCTACACCTTC. Drawing the rest from reference TRBV7-9 and TRBJ1-2, the complete variable domain is DTGVSQNPRHKITKRGQNVTFRCDPISEHNRLYWYRQTLGQGPEFLTYFQNEAQLEKSRLLSDRFSAERPKGSFSTLEIQRTEQGDSAMYLCASSLVAWTGDGYTFGSGTRLTVV.

This clonotype was seen many times. The chain uses TRBV29-1 and TRBJ2-1; D call uncertain. Trimming shortened V by 7 bases and J by 0 bases, and 10 bases separated the two germline ends. Germline V gives CDR1 SQVTM, CDR2 ANQGSEA. The CDR3 runs 13 residues. The CDR3 DNA is TGCAGCGCCTCACTCAGCTCCTACAATGAGCAGTTCTTC. Translated, it gives CSASLSSYNEQFF.

This clonotype was counted only a few times. The genes are TRBV20-1 and TRBJ2-7; 12 nucleotides align to TRBD2. CDR3 length: 16 amino acids. Per germline, CDR1 DFQATT and CDR2 SNEGSKA (reference sequence). V dropped 5 bases and J dropped 1; count of bases not matched to a gene: 9. The CDR3 nucleotides are TGCAGTGCTGGCCCTAGCGGGAGGGCGTTATCCTACGAGCAGTACTTC. This codes for CSAGPSGRALSYEQYF.

The chain links TRBV9 to TRBJ2-5; D may be TRBD2 (6 bases). Germline V lookup: CDR1 SGDLS, CDR2 YYNGEE. This CDR3 region has 15 residues. The V and J ends lost 0 bases and 4 bases respectively, with 13 bases between them. CDR3 sequence: CASSVAAGSGETQYF. In nucleotides, the CDR3 is TGTGCCAGCAGCGTAGCTGCCGGGAGTGGAGAGACCCAGTACTTC.

Ten or more counts support this clonotype. V and J are TRBV6-5 and TRBJ2-1; a weak D match, TRBD1 (6 bases). Germline CDR1 reads MNHEY; CDR2 reads SVGAGI. Trimming removed 7 bases from V and 2 bases from J, with 18 bases in between. The CDR3 sequence is 16 residues long. DNA of the CDR3: TGTGCCAGCATTTCTTCGGGGACAAGACCCTACAATGAGCAGTTCTTC. Translating gives CASISSGTRPYNEQFF.

At least ten counts were recorded for this clonotype. The chain has TRBV10-3 and TRBJ1-5; D possibly corresponds to TRBD1 (5 bases). CDR3 size: 13 residues. From germline, CDR1 is ENHRY and CDR2 SYGVKD. The ends were cut back, 10 bases at V and 3 bases at J, with 13 bases in the middle. CDR3 residues: CATGGTINQPQHF. The CDR3 region has the DNA TGTGCCACCGGTGGGACGATCAATCAGCCCCAGCATTTT.

The CDR3 DNA reads as TGCGCCAGCAGCCAAGACGTTGGCGGCTTCTATTCCGAGCAGTACTTC. Protein sequence: CASSQDVGGFYSEQYF. The rearrangement uses TRBV4-3 and TRBJ2-7; no definite D call. Germline lookup yields CDR1 LGHNA and CDR2 YSLEER. The CDR3 runs to 16 residues. V was cut by 0 bases and J by 6 bases, with 18 bases left in between.

This clonotype occurred many times. V is TRBV7-9 and J is TRBJ2-1; TRBD2 might be the D (5 bases). Trimming removed 4 bases at V and 8 bases at J, with 12 bases between. This CDR3 spans 13 amino acids. From germline, CDR1 is SEHNR and CDR2 FQNEAQ (reference sequence). CDR3 residues: CASSSLVFHEQFF. CDR3 DNA sequence: TGTGCCAGCAGCTCACTAGTATTCCATGAGCAGTTCTTC.